The rows below give T cell receptor beta chains drawn from one sample of a study of blood T cell repertoires in COVID-19. Here immunoSEQ multiplex PCR was the method, and the copy in TCRdb shows in-frame clones only, minus some. The sample records a few hundred thousand clones, 75% to 90% being singletons. Specimen: PBMCs or T cells enriched from blood (not recorded which). The receptor source for this set is a woman between 45 and 65 years old who had recovered from COVID-19. CDR3s include the opening cysteine and the closing phenylalanine or tryptophan. D genes are given only for firm matches. The size entry is marked missing in some rows and otherwise reads once, few, many or a size class.

size: NA
J: TRBJ2-6
D: NA
V: TRBV11-2
CDR3: CASSLMGGEAGANVLTF
DNA: TGTGCCAGCAGCTTAATGGGTGGGGAGGCTGGGGCCAACGTCCTGACTTTC

size: NA
J: TRBJ2-6
D: NA
V: TRBV28
CDR3: CAAGSGTGANVLTF
DNA: TGTGCCGCCGGGTCCGGGACTGGGGCCAACGTCCTGACTTTC

size: NA
J: TRBJ2-2
D: TRBD2
V: TRBV5-1
CDR3: CASTRLAYTGELFF
DNA: TGCGCCAGCACCCGACTAGCGTACACCGGGGAGCTGTTTTTT

size: once
J: TRBJ1-3
D: NA
V: TRBV18
CDR3: CASSLPGQGPAGNTIYF
DNA: TGTGCCAGCTCACTACCCGGGCAGGGTCCGGCTGGAAACACCATATATTTT

size: NA
J: TRBJ1-1
D: NA
V: TRBV7-8
CDR3: CASSLAGAGKEAFF
DNA: TGTGCCAGCAGCTTAGCTGGGGCTGGGAAAGAAGCTTTCTTT

size: few
J: TRBJ1-2
D: NA
V: TRBV15
CDR3: CATTRVGYGYTF
DNA: TGTGCCACGACCAGGGTCGGTTATGGCTACACCTTC

size: few
J: TRBJ1-1
D: TRBD1
V: TRBV19
CDR3: CASSIDFRDRGTEAFF
DNA: TGTGCCAGTAGTATAGATTTCCGGGACAGGGGCACTGAAGCTTTCTTT

size: NA
J: TRBJ1-2
D: NA
V: TRBV19
CDR3: CASTHRDKHYGYTF
DNA: TGTGCCAGTACTCACCGGGACAAACACTATGGCTACACCTTC

size: NA
J: TRBJ1-6
D: NA
V: TRBV7-2
CDR3: CASSGEATNNSPLHF
DNA: TGTGCCAGCAGCGGAGAGGCTACCAATAATTCACCCCTCCACTTT

size: few
J: TRBJ2-7
D: TRBD1
V: TRBV18
CDR3: CASSQSQGAVSYEQYF
DNA: TGTGCCAGCTCACAAAGCCAGGGGGCGGTCTCCTACGAGCAGTACTTC

size: NA
J: TRBJ2-1
D: NA
V: TRBV5-6
CDR3: CASSATTGFSEQFF
DNA: TGTGCCAGCAGCGCGACCACGGGATTTAGTGAGCAGTTCTTC

size: NA
J: TRBJ1-1
D: NA
V: TRBV4-2
CDR3: CASSHSTGTEAFF
DNA: TGTGCCAGCAGCCACTCTACAGGGACTGAAGCTTTCTTT

size: NA
J: TRBJ1-5
D: NA
V: TRBV6-6
CDR3: CASSYVGVGNQPQHF
DNA: TGTGCCAGCAGTTACGTAGGGGTTGGCAATCAGCCCCAGCATTTT

size: NA
J: TRBJ1-2
D: TRBD1
V: TRBV19
CDR3: CASSRSGTGPYGYTF
DNA: TGTGCCAGTAGCCGATCCGGGACAGGCCCATATGGCTACACCTTC

size: once
J: TRBJ1-2
D: TRBD1
V: TRBV18
CDR3: CASSPVFLGQGVPNYGYTF
DNA: TGTGCCAGCTCACCGGTCTTTCTTGGACAGGGGGTCCCTAACTATGGCTACACCTTC

size: NA
J: TRBJ2-4
D: TRBD2
V: TRBV5-6
CDR3: CASSFSGGVAKNIQYF
DNA: TGTGCCAGCAGCTTTAGCGGGGGGGTAGCCAAAAACATTCAGTACTTC

size: once
J: TRBJ1-6
D: TRBD1
V: TRBV2
CDR3: CASRDLGTGGNSPLHF
DNA: TGTGCCAGCAGAGACCTCGGGACAGGCGGCAATTCACCCCTCCACTTT

size: NA
J: TRBJ1-5
D: NA
V: TRBV7-8
CDR3: CASSLVSVFVNQPQHF
DNA: TGTGCCAGCAGCTTAGTTAGCGTGTTCGTTAATCAGCCCCAGCATTTT

size: NA
J: TRBJ1-1
D: NA
V: TRBV25-1
CDR3: CASIGMGAQMAFF
DNA: TGTGCCAGCATTGGCATGGGGGCGCAGATGGCTTTCTTT

size: NA
J: TRBJ1-2
D: NA
V: TRBV6-2/TRBV6-3
CDR3: CASSLTGTVDGYTF
DNA: TGTGCCAGCAGTCTAACAGGGACCGTTGATGGCTACACCTTC

size: NA
J: TRBJ1-3
D: TRBD1
V: TRBV9
CDR3: CASSEGPGTVSGNTIYF
DNA: TGTGCCAGCAGCGAGGGCCCCGGGACAGTCTCTGGAAACACCATATATTTT

size: NA
J: TRBJ2-7
D: TRBD1
V: TRBV27
CDR3: CASSLSGQGLPYEQYF
DNA: TGTGCCAGCAGTTTATCGGGACAGGGGCTTCCCTACGAGCAGTACTTC

size: NA
J: TRBJ2-2
D: NA
V: TRBV4-1
CDR3: CASSQGVKTLNTGELFF
DNA: TGCGCCAGCAGCCAAGGGGTCAAGACTCTAAACACCGGGGAGCTGTTTTTT

size: NA
J: TRBJ2-7
D: TRBD2
V: TRBV5-1
CDR3: CASSLTSGRTYEQYF
DNA: TGCGCCAGCAGCTTGACTAGCGGGAGAACCTACGAGCAGTACTTC

size: NA
J: TRBJ2-1
D: TRBD1
V: TRBV3-1/TRBV3-2
CDR3: CASSLSRDSLYNEQFF
DNA: TGTGCCAGCAGCCTTAGCCGGGACAGCCTTTACAATGAGCAGTTCTTC

size: NA
J: TRBJ2-7
D: TRBD1
V: TRBV5-1
CDR3: CASSLLTGGAYEQYF
DNA: TGCGCCAGCAGCTTACTGACAGGGGGCGCGTACGAGCAGTACTTC

size: once
J: TRBJ1-2
D: NA
V: TRBV5-4
CDR3: CASSLGRDRGYTF
DNA: TGTGCCAGCAGCTTGGGACGCGACAGGGGCTACACCTTC

size: NA
J: TRBJ1-6
D: NA
V: TRBV7-8
CDR3: CASSLNNSPLHF
DNA: TGTGCCAGCAGCCTAAATAATTCACCCCTCCACTTT

size: NA
J: TRBJ1-6
D: NA
V: TRBV27
CDR3: CASKWGVSPLHF
DNA: TGTGCCAGCAAGTGGGGGGTTTCACCCCTCCACTTT

size: once
J: TRBJ1-2
D: TRBD1
V: TRBV15
CDR3: CATSRDRGQGLGGYTF
DNA: TGTGCCACCAGCAGAGATCGTGGACAGGGATTAGGAGGCTACACCTTC

size: NA
J: TRBJ2-5
D: NA
V: TRBV5-1
CDR3: CASSLVSQGSAQYF
DNA: TGCGCCAGCAGCTTGGTCTCCCAGGGCTCGGCCCAGTACTTC

size: NA
J: TRBJ2-3
D: NA
V: TRBV12-3/TRBV12-4
CDR3: CASKEGSTDTQYF
DNA: TGTGCCAGCAAGGAGGGTAGCACAGATACGCAGTATTTT

size: NA
J: TRBJ2-1
D: TRBD2
V: TRBV30
CDR3: CAWSGLAGVAYNEQFF
DNA: TGTGCCTGGAGCGGGCTAGCGGGAGTGGCATACAATGAGCAGTTCTTC

size: NA
J: TRBJ2-2
D: TRBD2
V: TRBV7-8
CDR3: CASSFSAGVPGELFF
DNA: TGTGCCAGCAGCTTTTCAGCGGGAGTCCCCGGGGAGCTGTTTTTT

size: NA
J: TRBJ2-2
D: TRBD1
V: TRBV28
CDR3: CASSGTANTGELFF
DNA: TGTGCCAGTTCCGGGACAGCGAACACCGGGGAGCTGTTTTTT

size: NA
J: TRBJ1-2
D: NA
V: TRBV2
CDR3: CASSELGTTSTGYTF
DNA: TGTGCCAGCAGTGAGTTGGGGACAACAAGCACTGGCTACACCTTC

size: NA
J: TRBJ1-2
D: NA
V: TRBV28
CDR3: CASSLTIQGNYGYTF
DNA: TGTGCCAGCAGTTTAACCATCCAGGGAAACTATGGCTACACCTTC

size: NA
J: TRBJ2-1
D: TRBD2
V: TRBV5-1
CDR3: CASSLTSGSSYNEQFF
DNA: TGCGCCAGCAGCTTGACTAGCGGGAGCTCCTACAATGAGCAGTTCTTC

size: many
J: TRBJ2-7
D: NA
V: TRBV7-8
CDR3: CASSLAHGTYEQYF
DNA: TGTGCCAGCAGCTTAGCCCACGGGACCTACGAGCAGTACTTC

size: NA
J: TRBJ1-1
D: NA
V: TRBV2
CDR3: CASSKELAAEAFF
DNA: TGTGCCAGCAGTAAAGAGCTCGCCGCTGAAGCTTTCTTT

size: NA
J: TRBJ2-3
D: NA
V: TRBV18
CDR3: CASSPPVGTQSTDTQYF
DNA: TGTGCCAGCTCACCACCTGTCGGGACACAAAGCACAGATACGCAGTATTTT

size: NA
J: TRBJ2-5
D: NA
V: TRBV4-1
CDR3: CASSQGGNQETQYF
DNA: TGCGCCAGCAGCCAAGGCGGTAACCAAGAGACCCAGTACTTC

size: NA
J: TRBJ2-2
D: TRBD2
V: TRBV30
CDR3: CAWSVGAGGLTGELFF
DNA: TGTGCCTGGAGTGTGGGAGCGGGGGGGCTGACCGGGGAGCTGTTTTTT

size: NA
J: TRBJ1-1
D: TRBD1
V: TRBV5-1
CDR3: CASSHRQGRNTEAFF
DNA: TGCGCCAGCAGCCACCGACAGGGGAGGAACACTGAAGCTTTCTTT

size: NA
J: TRBJ1-1
D: NA
V: TRBV15
CDR3: CATSRVPVQGHTEAFF
DNA: TGTGCCACCAGCAGGGTGCCGGTACAGGGACACACTGAAGCTTTCTTT

size: NA
J: TRBJ1-2
D: TRBD1
V: TRBV14
CDR3: CASSRGDRGLLDYGYTF
DNA: TGTGCCAGCAGCCGCGGGGACAGGGGGCTCTTAGACTATGGCTACACCTTC

size: NA
J: TRBJ1-1
D: TRBD1
V: TRBV5-1
CDR3: CASSWNGQGGTEAFF
DNA: TGCGCCAGCAGCTGGAACGGACAGGGTGGTACTGAAGCTTTCTTT

size: NA
J: TRBJ1-1
D: NA
V: TRBV7-3
CDR3: CASIPRITEAFF
DNA: TGTGCCAGCATCCCGAGGATAACTGAAGCTTTCTTT

size: NA
J: TRBJ1-2
D: TRBD1
V: TRBV5-5
CDR3: CASSSGTGVGYTF
DNA: TGTGCCAGCAGCTCGGGGACAGGGGTTGGCTACACCTTC

size: NA
J: TRBJ1-4
D: NA
V: TRBV9
CDR3: CASSPATNEKLFF
DNA: TGTGCCAGCAGTCCAGCAACTAATGAAAAACTGTTTTTT

size: few
J: TRBJ1-2
D: TRBD1
V: TRBV29-1
CDR3: CSVGPGQNNGYTF
DNA: TGCAGCGTTGGACCGGGACAGAACAATGGCTACACCTTC